These 32 T cell receptor beta chains share one sample of origin, sequenced in a study of blood T cells in healthy people across ages. Then a second PCR, running about 6 to 12 cycles, was carried out with a sample-barcoded 5' primer and a J-beta primer mix. Each CDR3 protein gets one entry after TCRdb re-called the 5' RACE reads with MiXCR. The sample holds hundreds of thousands of distinct CDR3 sequences, 29% seen once. Sequencing was done on a sample of blood. The receptors stem from a woman of 80 years or more in good health.

This clonotype occurred many times. The chain recombines TRBV20-1 with TRBJ2-1, with TRBD1 as a possible D gene (6 bases). Germline lookup yields CDR1 DFQATT and CDR2 SNEGSKA (reference sequence). The CDR3 spans 11 residues. V lost 4 bases, J lost 5 bases, and 6 bases lay in between. CDR3 residues: CSATGDNEQFF. In DNA, the CDR3 is TGCAGTGCTACAGGGGACAATGAGCAGTTCTTC.

This clonotype was detected ten times or more. This chain links TRBV7-9 with TRBJ2-7, with D possibly matching TRBD1 (6 bases). The CDR3 consists of 13 residues. Trimming pared 1 base from V and 5 bases from J, leaving 9 bases between. Germline loops: CDR1 SEHNR, CDR2 FQNEAQ (reference sequence). The CDR3 is CASSLDDRHEQYF. CDR3 DNA sequence: TGTGCCAGCAGCTTAGACGACAGGCACGAGCAGTACTTC.

This clonotype appeared a single time. This chain links TRBV7-2 with TRBJ1-2, with unresolved D. The V gene lost 4 bases and the J gene lost 7 bases, with 10 bases spanning the gap. The CDR3 length is 12 residues. Germline lookup yields CDR1 SGHTA and CDR2 FQGNSA. The CDR3 loop reads CASSSRPGGYTF. The DNA of the CDR3 is TGTGCCAGCAGCTCCCGGCCAGGTGGCTACACCTTC. The full variable domain, its missing parts supplied by reference TRBV7-2 and TRBJ1-2, is GAGVSQSPSNKVTEKGKDVELRCDPISGHTALYWYRQSLGQGLEFLIYFQGNSAPDKSGLPSDRFSAERTGGSVSTLTIQRTQQEDSAVYLCASSSRPGGYTFGSGTRLTVV.

The gene calls are TRBV3-1 and TRBJ2-6, with D perhaps TRBD1 (5 bases). CDR3 length equals 19 residues. Germline V gene lookup returns CDR1 LGHDT and CDR2 YNNKEL (reference sequence). V was trimmed by 1 base and J by 0 bases, leaving 16 bases between them. The CDR3 protein is CASSQAGHAMFSGANVLTF. For the CDR3, the DNA is TGTGCCAGCAGCCAAGCAGGGCACGCCATGTTCTCTGGGGCCAACGTCCTGACTTTC.

The chain has TRBV7-8 and TRBJ1-4; no clear D gene. V was shortened by 1 base and J by 7 bases, with 13 bases between the two germline ends. The CDR3 consists of 15 residues. CDR1 is SGHVS and CDR2 is FQNEAQ in the germline V gene. For the CDR3, the DNA is TGTGCCAGCAGCTTAGAAGAGCTACCGTCTGAAAAACTGTTTTTT. Translating gives CASSLEELPSEKLFF. The variable domain in full, with the rest retrieved from reference TRBV7-8 and TRBJ1-4, is GAGVSQSPRYKVAKRGQDVALRCDPISGHVSLFWYQQALGQGPEFLTYFQNEAQLDKSGLPSDRFFAERPEGSVSTLKIQRTQQEDSAVYLCASSLEELPSEKLFFGSGTQLSVL.

Of note for this clonotype: At one end, the junction sequence differs from germline, possibly due to a read error. V gene TRBV12-3 or TRBV12-4 combines with J gene TRBJ1-1; D possibly corresponds to TRBD1 (5 bases). This CDR3 has 12 residues. DNA for the CDR3: TGTGCCAGCGGCAAGGGGAACTCTGAAGCTTTCTTT. It specifies CASGKGNSEAFF.

The DNA for the CDR3 is TGTGCCAGCAGCTTAGCCGGGGACAGGCAGCAGTTCTTC. Translating it yields CASSLAGDRQQFF. The chain joins TRBV7-2 to TRBJ2-1, with 8 bases matching TRBD1. V was clipped by 0 bases and J by 11 bases; unmatched bases: 3. CDR1 and CDR2 from the germline V gene are SGHTA and FQGNSA. This CDR3 spans 13 amino acids. Full variable domain (rest looked up from reference TRBV7-2 and TRBJ2-1): GAGVSQSPSNKVTEKGKDVELRCDPISGHTALYWYRQSLGQGLEFLIYFQGNSAPDKSGLPSDRFSAERTGGSVSTLTIQRTQQEDSAVYLCASSLAGDRQQFFGPGTRLTVL.

This clonotype was observed a handful of times. The rearrangement links TRBV7-2 to TRBJ1-6; no clear D. CDR3 length equals 12 residues. The germline V gene has CDR1 SGHTA and CDR2 FQGNSA. Trimming stripped 2 bases from V and 10 bases from J, with 6 bases between. Here the CDR3 reads CASSLLVSPLHF. The CDR3 DNA follows: TGTGCCAGCAGCTTACTTGTGTCACCCCTCCACTTT.

Turning to this clonotype: A much larger clone is a single base away; this may be a read error. CDR3 sequence (DNA): TGTGCCTGCAGCCCCGTAGGGGGGGACTACGAGCAGTACTTC. Its protein product is CACSPVGGDYEQYF. V is TRBV4-2 and J is TRBJ2-7, with D possibly being TRBD2 (7 bases). CDR3 length equals 14 residues. Germline CDR1 is LGHNA and CDR2 is YNFKEQ.

Here the CDR3 DNA reads TGTGCCAGCAGCATGAGACTGTTCTCTGGGGCCAACGTCCTGACTTTC. This gives the protein CASSMRLFSGANVLTF. The chain employs TRBV7-2 and TRBJ2-6, with no clear D. The CDR3 has 16 residues. The germline gives CDR1 SGHTA, CDR2 FQGNSA. The V gene lost 5 bases and the J gene lost 0 bases, with 11 bases spanning the gap.

This clonotype was counted ten times or more. The chain has TRBV7-2 and TRBJ2-5; tentative D call: TRBD2 (6 bases). The CDR3 sequence is 16 residues long. Germline lookup yields CDR1 SGHTA and CDR2 FQGNSA. Between the trimmed V and J ends, which lost 5 bases and 3 bases, there was a span of 19 bases. The CDR3 DNA sequence: TGTGCCAGCAGCATCTTTGTTCGGGGGATCAAAGAGACCCAGTACTTC. Translated, it gives CASSIFVRGIKETQYF.

In the case of this clonotype: The junction and the germline gene differ at one end; a read error may be behind it. This rearrangement joins TRBV20-1 to TRBJ2-6, with D hard to call. The germline CDR1 and CDR2 sequences are DFQATT and SNEGSKA (reference sequence). CDR3 length: 15 amino acids. CDR3 loop: CSARVSSSEANVLTF. The CDR3 nucleotides are TGTAGTGCTAGGGTATCGTCCTCTGAGGCCAACGTCCTGACTTTC.

The rearrangement uses TRBV6-1 and TRBJ2-7, with 8 nucleotides matching TRBD1. The CDR3 runs 15 residues. From germline, CDR1 is MNHNS and CDR2 SASEGT. With 2 bases clipped from V and 3 bases from J, the junction kept 6 bases outside the gene matches. The DNA for the CDR3 is TGTGCCAGCAGTGAAAGGACAGGGTGGGTCTACGAGCAGTACTTC. It translates to CASSERTGWVYEQYF.

The chain carries TRBV30 and TRBJ2-3, with D hard to call. The CDR3 length is 13 residues. Per germline, CDR1 GTSNPN and CDR2 SVGIG (reference sequence). V lost 7 bases and J lost 3, with 14 bases in between. CDR3 protein: CASSTRRTDTQYF. The DNA for the CDR3 is TGTGCCTCCTCGACCCGGCGGACAGATACGCAGTATTTT.

This clonotype was picked up many times. The gene calls are TRBV7-9 and TRBJ1-5; 9 bases are a match to TRBD1. The germline V gene encodes CDR1 SEHNR and CDR2 FQNEAQ (reference sequence). The V segment lost 5 bases and the J segment 3 bases; nucleotides outside the gene matches: 8. The CDR3 length is 16 residues. For the CDR3, the DNA is TGTGCCAGCAGCGGTCCGGGACAGGGCAACAATCAGCCCCAGCATTTT. As protein: CASSGPGQGNNQPQHF.

This clonotype was observed a few times. V and J are TRBV27 and TRBJ2-7, with TRBD1 identical over 11 bases. The germline V gene encodes CDR1 MNHEY and CDR2 SMNVEV (reference sequence). V lost 6 bases to trimming and J lost 3 bases; unmatched junction nucleotides: 7. The CDR3 is 15 residues long. The DNA for the CDR3 is TGTGCCAGCAGCGAGACCGGGACAGGGGGCTACGAGCAGTACTTC. Encoded protein: CASSETGTGGYEQYF.

This clonotype has ten or more counts. This rearrangement joins TRBV12-3 or TRBV12-4 to TRBJ1-5, with D perhaps matching TRBD1 (5 bases). CDR3 length: 13 amino acids. V lost 7 bases, J lost 2 bases, and 9 bases lay in between. The CDR3 here is CASNQGGNQPQHF. In nucleotides, the CDR3 is TGTGCCAGCAATCAGGGTGGCAATCAGCCCCAGCATTTT.

The V gene is TRBV5-1, the J gene TRBJ2-7; D not resolved. Deletions cut 0 bases from V and 2 bases from J, with 9 bases between. Per the germline V gene, CDR1 is SGHRS and CDR2 is YFSETQ. This CDR3 has 14 amino acids. CDR3 sequence: CASSLEADPYEQYF. The CDR3 nucleotides are TGCGCCAGCAGCTTGGAGGCGGACCCCTACGAGCAGTACTTC.

This sequence joins TRBV10-3 and TRBJ2-1; 9 nucleotides align to TRBD2. CDR1 and CDR2 (germline): ENHRY, SYGVKD. The V gene end was trimmed by 0 bases and the J gene end by 0 bases; junction bases not matched to a gene: 3. CDR3 length: 17 amino acids. Here the CDR3 reads CAISESGTSSSYNEQFF. The CDR3 region has the DNA TGTGCCATCAGTGAGTCCGGGACTAGCAGCTCCTACAATGAGCAGTTCTTC.

The J gene is TRBJ1-5, the V gene TRBV6-6; D uncertain. The V end lost 2 bases, the J end lost 0 bases, and 11 bases lay between the germline ends. This CDR3 contains 16 residues. Germline values: CDR1 MNHNY, CDR2 SVGAGI (reference sequence). CDR3 protein: CASSYPPRSSNQPQHF. The CDR3 DNA is TGTGCCAGCAGTTACCCCCCCCGGTCTAGCAATCAGCCCCAGCATTTT.

The CDR3: CASSPGLAGGRSTDTQYF. CDR3 bases: TGTGCCAGCAGCCCGGGACTAGCGGGGGGTCGGAGCACAGATACGCAGTATTTT. The genes are TRBV11-3 and TRBJ2-3, with 15 bases identical to TRBD2. Germline V CDR1 and CDR2: SGHNT, YENEEA. CDR3 length: 18 amino acids. The J segment lost 0 bases and the V segment lost 5 bases, leaving 6 bases of the junction unmatched.

This clonotype turned up a few times. A much larger clone lies one base from this, so it may be a read error. The chain combines TRBV21-1 with TRBJ1-2; the tabulated D call, TRBD1, remains unverified against the DNA. TRBV21-1 is labeled a pseudogene. The CDR3 extends over 15 amino acids. The CDR3 sequence is CASRGFRGLGYGYTF. The CDR3 DNA follows: TGTGCCAGCCGGGGGTTTAGAGGCCTAGGCTATGGCTACACCTTC.

The chain couples TRBV6-1 to TRBJ1-4, with 9 bases fitting TRBD1. V shed 5 bases, J shed 3 bases, and the junction held 4 bases outside the gene matches. The CDR3 length is 15 residues. The germline CDR1 and CDR2 sequences are MNHNS and SASEGT. In DNA, the CDR3 is TGTGCCAGCAGTAAGGACAGGGGTCCTAATGAAAAACTGTTTTTT. This translates into CASSKDRGPNEKLFF.

On this clonotype: A much more abundant neighbour one base away suggests this may be a read error. The chain joins TRBV27 to TRBJ2-7; tentatively, D is TRBD2 (6 bases). CDR1 is MNHEY and CDR2 is SMNVEV in the germline V gene (reference sequence). The CDR3 length is 16 residues. CDR3 loop: CASSPGLVLASYEQCF. The CDR3 DNA sequence: TGTGCCAGCAGCCCTGGCTTGGTCCTAGCGTCCTACGAGCAGTGCTTC.

Ten or more counts support this clonotype. The V and J genes are TRBV20-1 and TRBJ1-1; 8 bases map to TRBD1. The V segment lost 1 base and the J segment 10 bases; nucleotides outside the gene matches: 8. This CDR3 has 13 residues. Germline CDR1 reads DFQATT; CDR2 reads SNEGSKA (reference sequence). In DNA form, the CDR3 reads TGCAGTGCTAGAGGGACAGGGAGAAGTGGAGCTTTCTTT. Its translation is CSARGTGRSGAFF.

The chain combines TRBV20-1 with TRBJ2-5; possible D gene TRBD2, 7 bases. The CDR3 extends over 12 amino acids. The germline V gene has CDR1 DFQATT and CDR2 SNEGSKA (reference sequence). V shed 6 bases and J shed 13 bases, with 21 bases lying between them. CDR3 coding DNA: TGCAGTGCAAACGGGGGGCCCCTTGAGCGGTACTTC. This translates into CSANGGPLERYF.

Details on this clonotype: Given a much more abundant clone one base away, this may be a read error. The rearrangement links TRBV6-2 or TRBV6-3 to TRBJ2-7; unclear D gene. The CDR3 spans 13 residues. CDR1 is MNHEY and CDR2 is SVGEGT in the germline V gene. The DNA for the CDR3 is TGTGCCAGCAGCACACAAAACTCCTACGAGCGGTACTTC. It codes for CASSTQNSYERYF.

There are many counts of this clonotype. V usage is TRBV9 and J usage is TRBJ2-6, with TRBD1 as a possible D gene (6 bases). The germline V and J ends were trimmed by 1 base and 0 bases, with 14 bases remaining between them. This CDR3 spans 18 amino acids. CDR1 is SGDLS, CDR2 YYNGEE, per germline. This CDR3 is CASSVSRGQNSGANVLTF. The CDR3 bases are TGTGCCAGCAGCGTATCTAGGGGACAAAACTCTGGGGCCAACGTCCTGACTTTC.

This clonotype was observed at least ten times. The chain recombines TRBV27 with TRBJ1-2, with 9 bases that match TRBD1. In germline, CDR1 is MNHEY, CDR2 SMNVEV (reference sequence). V lost 4 bases to trimming and J lost 3 bases; unmatched junction nucleotides: 9. The CDR3 is 16 amino acids. As DNA, the CDR3 is TGTGCCAGCAGTTCCACCCCACAGGGGGCTTACTATGGCTACACCTTC. It specifies CASSSTPQGAYYGYTF.

This clonotype was recorded many times. The chain has TRBV9 and TRBJ2-7; 13 positions match TRBD2. CDR1 is SGDLS and CDR2 is YYNGEE in the germline V gene. The J segment lost 4 bases and the V segment lost 0 bases, leaving 4 bases of the junction unmatched. The CDR3 is made up of 16 amino acids. As DNA, the CDR3 is TGTGCCAGCAGCGTAGGGACTAGCGGGGGTTTTTACGAGCAGTACTTC. Translated: CASSVGTSGGFYEQYF.

V is TRBV20-1 and J is TRBJ1-2; 7 nucleotides align to TRBD1. Germline lookup yields CDR1 DFQATT and CDR2 SNEGSKA (reference sequence). The junction had 2 bases not matched to a gene; V was cut back by 6 bases and J by 4 bases. CDR3 size: 11 residues. In nucleotides, the CDR3 is TGCAGTGCGGACAGGTTCTATGGCTACACCTTC. It codes for CSADRFYGYTF.

This clonotype has at least ten counts. The rearrangement joins TRBV5-1 to TRBJ1-1; D gene unclear. With 4 bases removed from V and 8 bases from J, the gap between germline ends came to 12 bases. The V gene's germline CDR1 is SGHRS and CDR2 YFSETQ. This CDR3 contains 12 residues. The CDR3 spells CASSTGRSEAFF. Here the CDR3 DNA reads TGCGCCAGCAGCACCGGACGGTCAGAAGCTTTCTTT.